What follows are 17 T cell receptor beta chains derived from one specimen sequenced in a study of blood T cell repertoires in COVID-19. Data came from immunoSEQ multiplex PCR; TCRdb stores just in-frame clones and leaves some out. The sample shows around 190,000 clones, roughly four fifths of them seen only once. The specimen was peripheral blood. The receptors come from a woman in her seventies with COVID-19, enrolled during active disease.

The rearrangement uses TRBV19 and TRBJ2-7; tentative D call: TRBD1 (6 bases). The CDR3 extends over 14 amino acids. The germline CDR1 and CDR2 sequences are LNHDA and SQIVND (reference sequence). V was pared by 8 bases and J by 0 bases, with 14 bases between. CDR3 protein: CASRDKPSSYEQYF. The CDR3 DNA follows: TGTGCCAGTCGGGACAAACCTAGCTCCTACGAGCAGTACTTC.

The rearrangement joins TRBV6-7 to TRBJ1-5; possibly TRBD1 for D (5 bases). TRBV6-7 is designated an ORF whose function remains uncertain. Trimming cost V 8 bases and J 0 bases, with 17 bases left between them. The CDR3 totals 16 residues. CDR3 protein: CASEFIGGVSNQPQHF. Written as DNA, the CDR3 is TGTGCCAGCGAATTCATTGGGGGGGTTAGCAATCAGCCCCAGCATTTT.

The chain links TRBV19 to TRBJ2-2, with 8 positions matching TRBD1. J was trimmed by 3 bases and V by 2 bases; bases with no gene match: 2. CDR1 and CDR2 (germline): LNHDA, SQIVND (reference sequence). The CDR3 spans 15 residues. Written as DNA, the CDR3 is TGTGCCAGTAGTATAAGACAGGGGTACACCGGGGAGCTGTTTTTT. It codes for CASSIRQGYTGELFF.

CDR3 DNA: TGTGCCTGGGTCCTAGCGGGAGGGACAGATACGCAGTATTTT. Amino acid sequence: CAWVLAGGTDTQYF. This chain uses TRBV30 with TRBJ2-3; TRBD2 matches at 12 bases. Germline lookup yields CDR1 GTSNPN and CDR2 SVGIG (reference sequence). The CDR3 extends over 14 amino acids. After removal of 5 bases from V and 3 bases from J, the junction contained 3 bases not matched to a gene.

The chain is built from TRBV19 and TRBJ2-5; no reliable D call. Trimming took off 9 bases at V and 1 base at J, with 15 bases between the two ends. The CDR3 contains 14 residues. Germline V gene sequence: CDR1 LNHDA, CDR2 SQIVND (reference sequence). CDR3 bases: TGTGCCAGCGGTTCCCTACTGCGCCAAGAGACCCAGTACTTC. Translation gives CASGSLLRQETQYF. Supplemented by reference TRBV19 and TRBJ2-5, the full variable domain reads DGGITQSPKYLFRKEGQNVTLSCEQNLNHDAMYWYRQDPGQGLRLIYYSQIVNDFQKGDIAEGYSVSREKKESFPLTVTSAQKNPTAFYLCASGSLLRQETQYFGPGTRLLVL.

This clone appeared a single time. The V call is TRBV30, the J call TRBJ1-6; TRBD1 matches 8 bases. The CDR3 sequence is 13 residues long. Germline CDR1 GTSNPN, CDR2 SVGIG (reference sequence). V trimming: 5 bases; J trimming: 6 bases; junction bases outside the gene matches: 3. CDR3 nucleotides: TGTGCCTGGGGACAGGGTGCTAATTCACCCCTCCACTTT. This gives the protein CAWGQGANSPLHF.

The V gene is TRBV10-3, the J gene TRBJ1-2; 7 nucleotides agree with TRBD1. J was trimmed by 3 bases and V by 10 bases; bases with no gene match: 11. This CDR3 contains 14 residues. CDR1 is ENHRY and CDR2 is SYGVKD in the germline V gene. The CDR3 loop reads CATNPDRSDYGYTF. In nucleotides, the CDR3 is TGTGCCACCAATCCGGACAGGTCAGACTATGGCTACACCTTC.

The chain joins TRBV5-8 to TRBJ1-6; D uncertain. Trimming took off 6 bases at V and 7 bases at J, with 11 bases between the two ends. This CDR3 has 13 residues. Germline V gene lookup returns CDR1 SGHTS and CDR2 YDEGEE. CDR3 sequence reads: CASMLWLNSPLHF. The CDR3 nucleotides are TGTGCCAGCATGCTGTGGCTGAATTCACCCCTCCACTTT.

The chain carries TRBV5-4 and TRBJ2-2, with 8 nucleotides matching TRBD2. The CDR3 extends over 17 amino acids. V shed 5 bases, J shed 6 bases, and the junction held 15 bases outside the gene matches. Germline V CDR1 and CDR2: SGHNT, YYREEE (reference sequence). The CDR3 nucleotides read TGTGCCAGCAGACCGGAGGACCAGCGGGAGATCCCCGGGGAGCTGTTTTTT. This sequence encodes CASRPEDQREIPGELFF.

This clone was observed at least ten times. The J gene is TRBJ2-7, the V gene TRBV5-1, with 10 bases lining up with TRBD1. The CDR3 length is 18 residues. Germline V gene lookup returns CDR1 SGHRS and CDR2 YFSETQ. Trimming removed 4 bases from V and 3 bases from J; junction bases left unmatched: 16. The CDR3 DNA reads TGCGCCAGCAGCCCGGGGGGGACAGGGGCCTCGATCGGCTACGAGCAGTACTTC. Translation: CASSPGGTGASIGYEQYF.

This clone is a singleton in its sample. The J gene is TRBJ1-1, the V gene TRBV5-1; D might be TRBD1 (6 bases). The CDR3 spans 14 residues. Trimming pared 4 bases from V and 1 base from J, leaving 11 bases between. Looked up from germline, CDR1 is SGHRS and CDR2 is YFSETQ. CDR3 region: CASSPLQGNTEAFF. The DNA of the CDR3 is TGCGCCAGCAGCCCCTTACAGGGGAACACTGAAGCTTTCTTT.

This chain connects TRBV7-2 to TRBJ1-6; 10 nucleotides line up with TRBD1. The length of the CDR3 is 13 residues. Per germline, CDR1 SGHTA and CDR2 FQGNSA. V shed 4 bases and J 15 bases; nucleotides not matched to a gene: 6. The CDR3 here is CASSSTGGPVLHF. The CDR3 bases are TGTGCCAGCAGCTCGACAGGGGGCCCAGTCCTCCACTTT.

The rearrangement joins TRBV19 to TRBJ2-1; 10 positions match TRBD2. The trim removed 4 bases at V and 1 base at J, leaving 4 bases unmatched. The length of the CDR3 is 16 residues. CDR1 and CDR2 from the germline V gene are LNHDA and SQIVND (reference sequence). The CDR3 region is CASSSSGRRSYNEQFF. The DNA of the CDR3 is TGTGCCAGTAGTAGTAGCGGGAGGAGGTCCTACAATGAGCAGTTCTTC.

This clone was found once. The V gene is TRBV18, the J gene TRBJ1-2; D unclear. Per germline, CDR1 KGHSH and CDR2 LQKENI. The CDR3 sequence is 13 residues long. Trimming removed 3 bases from V and 6 bases from J, with 11 bases in between. The CDR3 nucleotides read TGTGCCAGCTCACCTCGACAATCGGATGGCTACACCTTC. Translation: CASSPRQSDGYTF.

This chain joins TRBV6-5 and TRBJ1-2; D gene ambiguous. Germline V gives CDR1 MNHEY, CDR2 SVGAGI. The CDR3 runs 14 residues. Trimming shortened V by 6 bases and J by 7 bases, and 18 bases separated the two germline ends. The CDR3 sequence is CASSLGVPALGYTF. CDR3 nucleotide sequence: TGTGCCAGCAGCCTCGGTGTTCCTGCGCTTGGCTACACCTTC.

This rearrangement joins TRBV28 to TRBJ2-7, with 10 nucleotides matching TRBD2. This CDR3 comprises 15 residues. With 6 bases clipped from V and 2 bases from J, the junction kept 7 bases outside the gene matches. Looked up from germline, CDR1 is MDHEN and CDR2 is SYDVKM. CDR3 bases: TGTGCCAGCAGCCTAGCGGGAGTCTCAACCTACGAGCAGTACTTC. It specifies CASSLAGVSTYEQYF.

The chain recombines TRBV10-3 with TRBJ2-7, with 8 bases fitting TRBD2. V lost 4 bases, J lost 2 bases, and 4 bases stayed unmatched. This CDR3 is 14 amino acids long. Germline values: CDR1 ENHRY, CDR2 SYGVKD. The CDR3 spells CAISATSDPYEQYF. For the CDR3, the DNA is TGTGCCATCAGTGCGACTAGCGATCCCTACGAGCAGTACTTC.